The clone carrying this TCR beta chain has ten or more counts. Its antigen is currently unknown. For the diagnoses, clinical symptoms, serum thyroxine and TRAb, thyroid ultrasound and orbital computed tomography were used. The source of the sample is a study of T cells in Graves' hyperthyroidism and ophthalmopathy. The CDR3 is 15 amino acids. V was pared by 3 bases and J by 5 bases, with 19 bases between. Per the germline V gene, CDR1 is DFQATT and CDR2 is SNEGSKA (reference sequence). The source material, RNA transcripts, was used to amplify TCR beta CDR3 regions. A first-round RT-PCR of the TCR CDR3 used the HTBI primer set. TCRdb re-called the multiplex PCR reads with MiXCR, one entry per CDR3 protein. This table holds about 180,000 distinct CDR3 sequences, 17% found once. Regarding the study as a whole: Using 13 V-J features, a model discriminated ophthalmopathy from stable hyperthyroidism.

The V gene is TRBV20-1, the J gene TRBJ2-5; D might be TRBD2 (6 bases). This receptor was obtained from a woman aged 45-65 years with Graves' hyperthyroidism. The source material was blood. This CDR3 is CSARVFPEGRETQYF. CDR3 nucleotide sequence: TGCAGTGCTAGGGTCTTCCCGGAGGGCCGGGAGACCCAGTACTTC.